These T cell receptor beta chains were read from a single sample in a study of T cell clones after liver transplantation. Assay used: immunoSEQ multiplex PCR; TCRdb lists only in-frame clones, some missing. Of tens of thousands of clones listed, approximately 87% are singletons. This specimen was CD4+ T cells from blood, taken at the 22-month timepoint. These receptors came from a human patient who received a liver transplant. These T cells may partly come from the graft donor. Each CDR3 is given with its conserved first and last residue. A D gene is named only where the DNA matches it firmly. The size entry is marked missing in some rows and otherwise reads once, few, many or a size class.

size	V	J	D	CDR3	DNA
.	TRBV28	TRBJ1-5	.	CASSSGSGLNQPQHF	TGTGCCAGCAGTTCGGGGTCGGGCCTCAATCAGCCCCAGCATTTT
.	TRBV9	TRBJ2-3	.	CASSVVSGNTDTQYF	TGTGCCAGCAGCGTAGTTAGCGGCAACACAGATACGCAGTATTTT
.	TRBV6-1	TRBJ2-7	.	CASSEAVRTSYEQYF	TGTGCCAGCAGTGAAGCTGTCAGGACCTCCTACGAGCAGTACTTC
.	TRBV27	TRBJ1-2	.	CASSFAGLTSGYTF	TGTGCCAGCAGTTTCGCAGGACTCACTTCAGGCTACACCTTC
.	TRBV7-9	TRBJ2-7	TRBD2	CASSLGTSGSKDYEQYF	TGTGCCAGCAGCTTAGGGACTAGCGGGAGTAAGGACTACGAGCAGTACTTC
.	TRBV5-1	TRBJ2-1	.	CASSPGVGVGEQFF	TGCGCCAGCAGCCCCGGAGTAGGGGTCGGTGAGCAGTTCTTC
.	TRBV30	TRBJ2-3	TRBD2	CAWSDLSGRRPDTQYF	TGTGCCTGGAGTGACCTCAGCGGGAGACGGCCAGATACGCAGTATTTT
.	TRBV5-6	TRBJ2-3	TRBD1	CASSLVDRDSNTQYF	TGTGCCAGCAGCTTGGTGGACAGGGATTCGAATACGCAGTATTTT
.	TRBV5-4	TRBJ2-7	.	CASSFRLGDTYEQYF	TGTGCCAGCAGCTTTCGACTAGGTGATACGTACGAGCAGTACTTC
.	TRBV19	TRBJ1-1	.	CASRPEAVNTEAFF	TGTGCCAGTAGGCCCGAGGCGGTGAACACTGAAGCTTTCTTT
.	TRBV29-1	TRBJ1-3	TRBD1	CSVDTGVGGNTIYF	TGCAGCGTGGACACAGGGGTTGGGGGAAACACCATATATTTT
once	TRBV18	TRBJ1-4	.	CASSPTESNEKLFF	TGTGCCAGCTCACCGACAGAATCTAATGAAAAACTGTTTTTT
few	TRBV6-4	TRBJ2-7	.	CASSEREPPGFTNEQYF	TGTGCCAGCAGTGAACGCGAGCCTCCGGGATTCACGAACGAGCAGTACTTC
.	TRBV4-1	TRBJ1-1	.	CASSPSGGGLRTEAFF	TGCGCCAGCAGCCCCTCGGGAGGAGGGCTGCGGACTGAAGCTTTCTTT
.	TRBV12-1	TRBJ2-3	.	CASSFIWTGRLEDTQYF	TGTGCCAGCAGCTTTATCTGGACAGGTCGTCTAGAAGATACGCAGTATTTT
.	TRBV29-1	TRBJ2-7	.	CSVASWGITYEQYF	TGCAGCGTTGCGTCGTGGGGGATCACCTACGAGCAGTACTTC
few	TRBV6-5	TRBJ1-2	.	CASHRRGGYGYTF	TGTGCCAGCCACCGGCGGGGGGGTTATGGCTACACCTTC
.	TRBV7-2	TRBJ2-7	.	CASSGDTYEQYF	TGTGCCAGCAGCGGGGACACCTACGAGCAGTACTTC
.	TRBV6-6	TRBJ2-1	.	CASSYPPGEQFF	TGTGCCAGCAGTTACCCGCCGGGTGAGCAGTTCTTC
.	TRBV5-1	TRBJ2-3	.	CASSLSRDTDTQYF	TGCGCCAGCAGCTTATCAAGGGACACAGATACGCAGTATTTT
.	TRBV6-4	TRBJ2-7	.	CASMGRGDEQYF	TGTGCCAGCATGGGCAGGGGGGACGAGCAGTACTTC
.	TRBV4-2	TRBJ1-1	TRBD1	CASSDRGSGTEAFF	TGTGCCAGCAGTGACAGGGGGAGTGGGACTGAAGCTTTCTTT
.	TRBV4-3	TRBJ2-3	.	CASSQSLAWGTDTQYF	TGCGCCAGCAGCCAATCTCTAGCGTGGGGCACAGATACGCAGTATTTT
.	TRBV14	TRBJ2-5	.	CASSSTGQETQYF	TGTGCCAGCAGCTCGACCGGACAAGAGACCCAGTACTTC
.	TRBV11-1	TRBJ2-3	TRBD2	CASSLAGLAFTDTQYF	TGTGCCAGCAGCTTAGCGGGACTAGCCTTCACAGATACGCAGTATTTT
few	TRBV28	TRBJ2-7	.	CASSIQTYEQYF	TGTGCCAGCAGCATACAGACCTACGAGCAGTACTTC
.	TRBV6-1	TRBJ2-7	.	CASSEAAGIYEQYF	TGTGCCAGCAGTGAAGCGGCAGGAATCTACGAGCAGTACTTC
once	TRBV28	TRBJ2-7	TRBD1	CASREQGAFSYEQYF	TGTGCCAGCAGGGAACAGGGGGCTTTTTCCTACGAGCAGTACTTC
.	TRBV4-3	TRBJ1-5	.	CASSLPPGTRTQPQHF	TGCGCCAGCAGCCTACCTCCCGGGACACGAACCCAGCCCCAGCATTTT
.	TRBV20-1	TRBJ1-1	.	CSAGRNTEAFF	TGCAGTGCTGGGAGGAACACTGAAGCTTTCTTT